Following are 23 T cell receptor beta chains from one sample sequenced in a study of blood T cell repertoires in COVID-19 (dated by TCRdb to between 2020 and 2021). The method behind the library was the immunoSEQ multiplex PCR assay. TCRdb re-hosts the immuneACCESS table, in-frame sequences only. Its copies lack some clones; in the studies checked, an unresolved V gene accounts for under half of them, and the cause for the rest is not known. This sample comprises about 150,000 clones, about 86% of them detected only once. Jointly, the top ten make up around 7.7% of the sample. Sequencing was carried out using PBMCs or T cells enriched from blood (not recorded which). Receptor source: a man in his forties or fifties who had recovered from COVID-19.

The genes are TRBV20-1 and TRBJ1-1; no definite D call. Looked up from germline, CDR1 is DFQATT and CDR2 is SNEGSKA (reference sequence). With 2 bases removed from V and 6 bases from J, the gap between germline ends came to 7 bases. This CDR3 has 11 amino acids. The CDR3 region has the DNA TGCAGTGCTAGACTTTCGTCTGAAGCTTTCTTT. This gives the protein CSARLSSEAFF.

V and J are TRBV5-1 and TRBJ1-6; D unresolved. Germline CDR1 is SGHRS and CDR2 is YFSETQ. Trimming stripped 0 bases from V and 9 bases from J, with 13 bases between. CDR3 length: 15 residues. CDR3 amino acids: CASSLAPGTPSPLHF. The CDR3 region has the DNA TGCGCCAGCAGCTTGGCGCCAGGTACCCCTTCACCCCTCCACTTT.

The chain employs TRBV6-5 and TRBJ2-7, with 7 bases that match TRBD1. The CDR3 loop spans 16 amino acids. CDR1 MNHEY and CDR2 SVGAGI come from the germline V gene. The junction had 14 bases not matched to a gene; V was cut back by 4 bases and J by 5 bases. CDR3 region: CASSSANSQGINEQYF. The CDR3, as DNA: TGTGCCAGCAGTTCAGCCAATTCACAGGGGATCAACGAGCAGTACTTC.

This clone occurred a few times. This sequence joins TRBV5-6 and TRBJ2-7; the match to TRBD1 covers 10 bases. The CDR3 consists of 15 residues. In germline, CDR1 is SGHDT, CDR2 YYEEEE. The ends lost 2 bases at V and 4 bases at J; junction bases unmatched: 6. The CDR3 region has the DNA TGTGCCAGCAGCTTTTATCGACAGGGGGCGTACGAGCAGTACTTC. As protein: CASSFYRQGAYEQYF. Full variable domain (remainder filled in from reference TRBV5-6 and TRBJ2-7): DAGVTQSPTHLIKTRGQQVTLRCSPKSGHDTVSWYQQALGQGPQFIFQYYEEEERQRGNFPDRFSGHQFPNYSSELNVNALLLGDSALYLCASSFYRQGAYEQYFGPGTRLTVT.

The chain uses TRBV6-1 and TRBJ2-5, with D unresolved. The CDR3 is 15 residues long. Germline CDR1 reads MNHNS; CDR2 reads SASEGT. V lost 2 bases and J 2 bases, leaving 12 bases between the germline ends. CDR3 coding DNA: TGTGCCAGCAGTGAAACGGTAACTATACAAGAGACCCAGTACTTC. It is translated as CASSETVTIQETQYF.

The chain joins TRBV18 to TRBJ2-2, with TRBD2 matching over 8 bases. CDR1 is KGHSH and CDR2 is LQKENI in the germline V gene. The CDR3 sequence is 15 residues long. V was pared by 4 bases and J by 7 bases, with 8 bases of the junction left unmatched. The DNA for the CDR3 is TGTGCCAGCTCACGAGCGGGGGCGCTCGGCGGGGAGCTGTTTTTT. This sequence encodes CASSRAGALGGELFF.

This clone was found once. The V gene is TRBV9, the J gene TRBJ2-1, with D tentatively TRBD2 (7 bases). Germline loops: CDR1 SGDLS, CDR2 YYNGEE. The CDR3 loop spans 21 amino acids. Trimming took 3 bases from V and 6 from J, leaving 34 bases between them. CDR3 protein: CASSARLDPRVPCGGINEQFF. CDR3 nucleotides: TGTGCCAGCAGCGCGAGATTGGACCCTAGGGTCCCTTGCGGGGGCATCAATGAGCAGTTCTTC.

The genes are TRBV9 and TRBJ2-1; perhaps TRBD2 as D (5 bases). Per the germline V gene, CDR1 is SGDLS and CDR2 is YYNGEE. This CDR3 has 13 amino acids. Trimming removed 0 bases at V and 8 bases at J, with 9 bases between. The CDR3 nucleotides are TGTGCCAGCAGCGTAGTCACGGAGGATGAGCAGTTCTTC. Amino acids: CASSVVTEDEQFF.

The genes are TRBV19 and TRBJ2-6, with no clear D. This CDR3 comprises 15 residues. The V and J ends lost 5 bases and 0 bases respectively, with 8 bases between them. Germline lookup yields CDR1 LNHDA and CDR2 SQIVND (reference sequence). CDR3 amino acids: CASSALSSGANVLTF. Here the CDR3 DNA reads TGTGCCAGTAGTGCACTTAGCTCTGGGGCCAACGTCCTGACTTTC.

The rearrangement links TRBV6-2 or TRBV6-3 to TRBJ1-2; tentatively, D is TRBD1 (5 bases). Trimming cost V 5 bases and J 10 bases, with 20 bases left between them. Per the germline V gene, CDR1 is MNHEY and CDR2 is SVGEGT. This CDR3 is 14 amino acids long. The CDR3 sequence is CASSTSNQGVDYTF. DNA for the CDR3: TGTGCCAGCAGTACCTCTAATCAGGGCGTCGACTACACCTTC.

The CDR3 here is CASSPSLSSYNEQFF. The CDR3 DNA is TGTGCCAGCTCACCATCTCTCAGCTCCTACAATGAGCAGTTCTTC. The genes are TRBV18 and TRBJ2-1; D ambiguous. The CDR3 covers 15 residues. Trimming shortened V by 2 bases and J by 0 bases, and 8 bases separated the two germline ends. From germline, CDR1 is KGHSH and CDR2 LQKENI.

The J gene is TRBJ1-2, the V gene TRBV18, with D maybe TRBD1 (5 bases). The V end lost 4 bases, the J end lost 7 bases, and 10 bases lay between the germline ends. The germline V gene has CDR1 KGHSH and CDR2 LQKENI. This CDR3 spans 12 amino acids. The CDR3 DNA sequence: TGTGCCAGCTCACGCAGGGCTTCTGGCTACACCTTC. Its protein product is CASSRRASGYTF.

The chain joins TRBV9 to TRBJ1-2; a possible D gene is TRBD1 (6 bases). Germline CDR1 is SGDLS and CDR2 is YYNGEE. The germline V and J ends were trimmed by 5 bases and 1 base, with 15 bases remaining between them. The CDR3 has 15 residues. The chain's CDR3 is CASSVTSGDNYGYTF. CDR3 nucleotide sequence: TGTGCCAGCAGTGTGACCTCAGGGGATAACTATGGCTACACCTTC.

The rearrangement joins TRBV18 to TRBJ1-1; D remains ambiguous. Trimming removed 6 bases at V and 4 bases at J, with 21 bases between. In germline, CDR1 is KGHSH, CDR2 LQKENI. This CDR3 is built from 16 residues. CDR3 protein: CASSRGGFGVGTEAFF. CDR3 in DNA: TGTGCCAGCTCCCGGGGAGGGTTCGGGGTTGGCACTGAAGCTTTCTTT.

The rearrangement links TRBV2 to TRBJ1-3, with a tentative D call TRBD1 (6 bases). V gave up 6 bases and J gave up 0 bases, with 15 bases separating them. Germline V gives CDR1 SNHLY, CDR2 FYNNEI. This CDR3 contains 16 residues. The CDR3 reads CASSTMRQVSGNTIYF. As DNA, the CDR3 is TGTGCCAGCAGCACGATGCGACAGGTCTCTGGAAACACCATATATTTT.

The rearrangement links TRBV7-9 to TRBJ1-1, with TRBD1 as a possible D gene (6 bases). The ends were cut back, 7 bases at V and 1 base at J, with 16 bases in the middle. Germline CDR1 is SEHNR and CDR2 is FQNEAQ (reference sequence). The CDR3 is made up of 15 amino acids. CDR3 sequence reads: CASNQFGGPNTEAFF. The CDR3 DNA sequence: TGTGCCAGCAACCAATTCGGGGGGCCGAACACTGAAGCTTTCTTT. Based on the CDR3 plus reference TRBV7-9 and TRBJ1-1, the full variable domain is DTGVSQNPRHKITKRGQNVTFRCDPISEHNRLYWYRQTLGQGPEFLTYFQNEAQLEKSRLLSDRFSAERPKGSFSTLEIQRTEQGDSAMYLCASNQFGGPNTEAFFGQGTRLTVV.

The chain recombines TRBV27 with TRBJ2-2, with a tentative D call TRBD2 (5 bases). V was cut by 3 bases and J by 6 bases, with 14 bases left in between. CDR1 and CDR2 from the germline V gene are MNHEY and SMNVEV (reference sequence). The CDR3 sequence is 15 residues long. The CDR3 protein is CASSFGGFSSGELFF. The CDR3 bases are TGTGCCAGCAGTTTTGGAGGCTTCTCGTCCGGGGAGCTGTTTTTT.

As DNA, the CDR3 is TGTGCCAGCGACAGGGAGCGATACGAGCAGTACTTC. This encodes CASDRERYEQYF. The rearrangement joins TRBV6-5 to TRBJ2-7, with 7 bases lining up with TRBD1. V lost 8 bases and J lost 4; bases outside the gene matches: 5. The CDR3 runs 12 residues. Germline assignment: CDR1 MNHEY and CDR2 SVGAGI.

J is TRBJ1-2 and V is TRBV7-2, with unresolved D. The length of the CDR3 is 13 residues. V gave up 6 bases and J gave up 4 bases, with 12 bases separating them. Germline CDR1 is SGHTA and CDR2 is FQGNSA. CDR3 bases: TGTGCCAGCAGACGGACGGGGTCCTATGGCTACACCTTC. Translated, it gives CASRRTGSYGYTF.

The chain uses TRBV9 and TRBJ1-2; tentatively, D is TRBD1 (5 bases). The CDR3 runs 15 residues. Germline-derived CDR1 and CDR2 are SGDLS and YYNGEE. Trimming removed 0 bases from V and 3 bases from J, with 12 bases in between. The CDR3 loop reads CASSVGAGMDYGYTF. CDR3 coding DNA: TGTGCCAGCAGCGTAGGGGCAGGGATGGACTATGGCTACACCTTC.

This chain uses TRBV6-5 with TRBJ2-4, with D perhaps given as TRBD1 or TRBD2 (5 bases each). The V gene lost 6 bases and the J gene lost 1 base, with 13 bases spanning the gap. The germline V gene has CDR1 MNHEY and CDR2 SVGAGI. The CDR3 is 15 residues long. The CDR3 nucleotides are TGTGCCAGCAGGTACGGGGCGGCGGCCAAAAACATTCAGTACTTC. The encoded protein is CASRYGAAAKNIQYF.

The chain uses TRBV7-2 and TRBJ1-5; no clear D gene. V dropped 5 bases and J dropped 0 bases, with 5 bases sitting between them. Germline V gene lookup returns CDR1 SGHTA and CDR2 FQGNSA. The CDR3 extends over 13 amino acids. CDR3 DNA: TGTGCCAGCAGCGTCCATAGCAATCAGCCCCAGCATTTT. Amino acid sequence: CASSVHSNQPQHF.

The rearrangement links TRBV5-1 to TRBJ2-7, with 7 bases lining up with TRBD2. The CDR3 is 15 residues long. V dropped 4 bases and J dropped 6; count of bases not matched to a gene: 13. From germline, CDR1 is SGHRS and CDR2 YFSETQ. The CDR3 protein is CASSAQEAGGGEQYF. The CDR3 DNA reads as TGCGCCAGCAGCGCTCAGGAGGCTGGGGGGGGCGAGCAGTACTTC.